The 26 T cell receptor beta chains reported below all come from one sample, sequenced in a study of T-cell memory formation after mild COVID-19. TCRdb reprocessed the 5' RACE reads with MiXCR, giving one entry per CDR3 protein. The sample lists around 83,000 distinct CDR3 sequences, 25% occurring once. The sample comprised PBMCs or a T cell subset sorted from them (not recorded which). These receptors were collected from a man between 18 and 29 years old who had mild COVID-19 (a few samples of this study predate the infection). Cell type and time point are not known.

The J gene is TRBJ2-1, the V gene TRBV7-9, with 9 bases fitting TRBD1. Germline V gene sequence: CDR1 SEHNR, CDR2 FQNEAQ (reference sequence). The J segment lost 9 bases and the V segment lost 5 bases, leaving 14 bases of the junction unmatched. The CDR3 is 16 residues long. CDR3: CASSDRDRVISTEQFF. As DNA, the CDR3 is TGTGCCAGCAGCGACCGGGACAGGGTGATATCTACTGAGCAGTTCTTC.

The chain links TRBV27 to TRBJ2-1; possibly TRBD2 for D (6 bases). Germline CDR1 and CDR2: MNHEY and SMNVEV (reference sequence). With 1 base removed from V and 8 bases from J, the gap between germline ends came to 12 bases. The CDR3 contains 14 residues. CDR3 loop: CASSLWQGGDEQFF. CDR3 nucleotide sequence: TGTGCCAGCAGTTTATGGCAGGGAGGCGATGAGCAGTTCTTC.

The chain recombines TRBV27 with TRBJ2-7; TRBD1 aligns across 9 bases. CDR3 length equals 14 residues. The V segment lost 5 bases and the J segment 4 bases; nucleotides outside the gene matches: 6. CDR1 is MNHEY, CDR2 SMNVEV, per germline (reference sequence). In nucleotides, the CDR3 is TGTGCCAGCAGTCCTGGACAGGGGAAGTACGAGCAGTACGTC. It yields the protein CASSPGQGKYEQYV.

The chain has TRBV29-1 and TRBJ2-2; D ambiguous. Germline CDR1 is SQVTM and CDR2 is ANQGSEA. This CDR3 is built from 12 residues. Trimming took 6 bases from V and 5 from J, leaving 10 bases between them. CDR3 amino acids: CSVPLGTGELFF. CDR3 nucleotide sequence: TGCAGCGTCCCACTGGGTACCGGGGAGCTGTTTTTT.

The genes are TRBV4-1 and TRBJ2-2; a weak D match, TRBD1 (5 bases). CDR1 and CDR2 from the germline V gene are MGHRA and YSYEKL. V was cut by 0 bases and J by 9 bases, with 17 bases left in between. The CDR3 is 16 amino acids. In DNA form, the CDR3 reads TGCGCCAGCAGCCAAGAAATGGGGCAGGCCCCCCGGGAGCTGTTTTTT. It translates to CASSQEMGQAPRELFF.

The chain carries TRBV6-2 or TRBV6-3 and TRBJ2-1, with D perhaps being TRBD1 or TRBD2 (7 bases each). With 6 bases removed from V and 10 bases from J, the gap between germline ends came to 16 bases. This CDR3 contains 13 residues. Germline values: CDR1 MNHEY, CDR2 SVGEGT. The DNA for the CDR3 is TGTGCCAGCAGCAGCAGGGAGGGACAGGAGCAGTTCTTC. It is translated as CASSSREGQEQFF.

At least ten counts were recorded for this clonotype. CDR3 residues: CASSLDGTLDTQYF. The CDR3 DNA is TGTGCCAGCAGTCTGGACGGGACCCTTGATACGCAGTATTTT. The chain combines TRBV7-2 with TRBJ2-3; either TRBD1 or TRBD2 may supply D (5 bases each). Germline V gene sequence: CDR1 SGHTA, CDR2 FQGNSA. The V end lost 6 bases, the J end lost 6 bases, and 16 bases lay between the germline ends. The CDR3 contains 14 residues.

This chain connects TRBV6-5 to TRBJ1-3; D is possibly TRBD1 (6 bases). CDR1 and CDR2 (germline): MNHEY, SVGAGI. The CDR3 contains 14 residues. V lost 6 bases to trimming and J lost 4 bases, with 13 bases between them. The CDR3 spells CASSPTGSGNTIYF. As DNA, the CDR3 is TGTGCCAGCAGCCCCACAGGGTCAGGAAACACCATATATTTT.

This clonotype was seen a few times. This rearrangement joins TRBV4-2 to TRBJ2-7; possibly TRBD1 or TRBD2 for D (5 bases each). The germline V and J ends were trimmed by 1 base and 0 bases, with 10 bases remaining between them. Germline CDR1 is LGHNA and CDR2 is YNFKEQ. CDR3 length: 15 amino acids. The CDR3 loop reads CASSQGWGNSYEQYF. The CDR3 nucleotides read TGTGCCAGCAGCCAAGGATGGGGGAACTCCTACGAGCAGTACTTC.

This chain connects TRBV28 to TRBJ2-3; D is uncertain. The V end lost 4 bases, the J end lost 9 bases, and 14 bases lay between the germline ends. Looked up from germline, CDR1 is MDHEN and CDR2 is SYDVKM. CDR3 length: 13 amino acids. CDR3 DNA sequence: TGTGCCAGCAGTTCCATGCTAGAGATCACGCAGTATTTT. Its translation is CASSSMLEITQYF.

V gene TRBV5-6 combines with J gene TRBJ2-7, with D perhaps TRBD2 (5 bases). The CDR3 contains 13 residues. The germline V gene has CDR1 SGHDT and CDR2 YYEEEE. Trimming shortened V by 5 bases and J by 0 bases, and 9 bases separated the two germline ends. DNA of the CDR3: TGTGCCAGCAGTGAGGGCAGCTCCTACGAGCAGTACGTC. As protein: CASSEGSSYEQYV.

This clonotype was detected ten times or more. V is TRBV29-1 and J is TRBJ2-5, with D tentatively TRBD2 (5 bases). This CDR3 contains 15 residues. V was clipped by 0 bases and J by 5 bases, with 16 bases between them. Germline CDR1 reads SQVTM; CDR2 reads ANQGSEA. CDR3 DNA: TGCAGCGTTGAAGACGGACTTAAGGCCAGGGAGACCCAGTACTTC. It translates to CSVEDGLKARETQYF.

This clonotype occurred a few times. This chain joins TRBV23-1 and TRBJ1-5; D gene uncertain. TRBV23-1 is recorded as an ORF, its role being uncertain. The CDR3 extends over 15 amino acids. Between the trimmed V and J ends, which lost 11 bases and 5 bases, there was a span of 22 bases. The CDR3 DNA follows: TGCGCCCGGTATTGTCCCGGGCCGGGCGATCAGCCCCAGCATTTT. Translating gives CARYCPGPGDQPQHF.

J is TRBJ2-1 and V is TRBV5-1; D remains unclear. The germline CDR1 and CDR2 sequences are SGHRS and YFSETQ. V was clipped by 4 bases and J by 5 bases, with 16 bases between them. The CDR3 contains 15 residues. CDR3: CASSTWRRNNNEQFF. The CDR3 region has the DNA TGCGCCAGCAGCACCTGGCGCCGGAACAACAATGAGCAGTTCTTC. Supplemented by reference TRBV5-1 and TRBJ2-1, the full variable domain reads KAGVTQTPRYLIKTRGQQVTLSCSPISGHRSVSWYQQTPGQGLQFLFEYFSETQRNKGNFPGRFSGRQFSNSRSEMNVSTLELGDSALYLCASSTWRRNNNEQFFGPGTRLTVL.

The chain has TRBV6-5 and TRBJ2-1; possible D gene TRBD1, 6 bases. CDR1 and CDR2 (germline): MNHEY, SVGAGI. Trimming cost V 5 bases and J 6 bases, with 23 bases left between them. This CDR3 is 17 amino acids long. Written as DNA, the CDR3 is TGTGCCAGCAGTCCCCTCGCCCCGGGGACAACGGGCAATGAGCAGTTCTTC. Protein: CASSPLAPGTTGNEQFF.

Only one count was recorded for this clonotype. The genes are TRBV24-1 and TRBJ1-4, with D possibly being TRBD1 (6 bases). Trimming left V 0 bases short and J 2 bases short, with 15 bases between. This CDR3 comprises 18 residues. Germline values: CDR1 KGHDR, CDR2 SFDVKD. CDR3 DNA: TGTGCCACCAGTGATTTGCAAGACAGGAGAAACACTAATGAAAAACTGTTTTTT. Protein sequence: CATSDLQDRRNTNEKLFF.

The rearrangement uses TRBV29-1 and TRBJ2-2; D possibly uses TRBD1 or TRBD2 (5 bases each). This CDR3 is built from 12 residues. V gave up 6 bases and J gave up 1 base, with 6 bases separating them. Looked up from germline, CDR1 is SQVTM and CDR2 is ANQGSEA. The CDR3 DNA reads TGCAGCGTGGGACGGAACACCGGGGAGCTGTTTTTT. Encoded protein: CSVGRNTGELFF.

The chain has TRBV5-5 and TRBJ2-3; possibly TRBD1 for D (7 bases). CDR1 and CDR2 from the germline V gene are SGHKS and YYEKEE (reference sequence). Trimming cost V 5 bases and J 3 bases, with 22 bases left between them. The CDR3 has 17 amino acids. The CDR3 loop reads CASSRLGMTGMTDTQYF. Written as DNA, the CDR3 is TGTGCCAGCAGTCGACTAGGGATGACAGGGATGACAGATACGCAGTATTTT.

The chain recombines TRBV6-5 with TRBJ1-5; D is possibly TRBD1 (5 bases). The CDR3 loop spans 15 amino acids. Trimming removed 2 bases at V and 4 bases at J, with 12 bases between. The germline CDR1 and CDR2 sequences are MNHEY and SVGAGI. CDR3 sequence: CASSYGPRANQPQHF. In DNA form, the CDR3 reads TGTGCCAGCAGTTACGGACCCAGGGCTAATCAGCCCCAGCATTTT.

This clonotype was detected only a few times. The gene calls are TRBV7-9 and TRBJ2-3; 12 nucleotides align to TRBD2. The germline gives CDR1 SEHNR, CDR2 FQNEAQ (reference sequence). The CDR3 has 15 residues. Losses at the gene ends were 7 bases for V and 4 bases for J; bases not matched to a gene: 6. The CDR3 DNA sequence: TGTGCCAGCACTCAACTAGCGGGGGGCGCAGATACGCAGTATTTT. Its protein is CASTQLAGGADTQYF.

This clonotype was counted a few times. V is TRBV6-5 and J is TRBJ2-7; TRBD2 matches at 9 bases. This CDR3 is built from 14 residues. V shed 6 bases and J 5 bases; nucleotides not matched to a gene: 8. Germline V lookup: CDR1 MNHEY, CDR2 SVGAGI. This CDR3 is CASRSAGGVDEQYV. CDR3 DNA: TGTGCCAGCAGGTCAGCGGGGGGCGTCGACGAGCAGTACGTC.

This clonotype came up a few times. This chain connects TRBV4-3 to TRBJ2-5; D remains ambiguous. Per germline, CDR1 LGHNA and CDR2 YSLEER. The CDR3 runs 12 residues. Trimming removed 2 bases at V and 5 bases at J, with 6 bases between. Here the CDR3 DNA reads TGCGCCAGCAGCCAATCTAGGGAGACCCAGTACTTC. Protein product: CASSQSRETQYF.

This clonotype came up a few times. The chain is built from TRBV10-3 and TRBJ2-5, with 10 nucleotides matching TRBD2. This CDR3 spans 14 amino acids. Germline values: CDR1 ENHRY, CDR2 SYGVKD. V lost 4 bases, J lost 2 bases, and 1 base stayed unmatched. This CDR3 reads CAISGAGGQETQYF. CDR3 sequence (DNA): TGTGCCATCAGTGGAGCGGGGGGGCAAGAGACCCAGTACTTC.

The chain has TRBV5-1 and TRBJ2-2; 7 bases match TRBD1. J was trimmed by 2 bases and V by 5 bases; bases with no gene match: 6. Germline CDR1 and CDR2: SGHRS and YFSETQ. The CDR3 runs 15 residues. The CDR3 nucleotides are TGCGCCAGCAGTAACAGGGGAGAAAACACCGGGGAGCTGTTTTTT. Amino acid sequence: CASSNRGENTGELFF.

This clonotype has more than one count but fewer than ten. In DNA form, the CDR3 reads TGTGCCAGCAGTTACCACCTCCGGGACAGGGGCAGGGAGCAGTACTTC. It specifies CASSYHLRDRGREQYF. This chain connects TRBV7-7 to TRBJ2-7; TRBD1 matches 10 bases. Germline loops: CDR1 SSHAT, CDR2 FNYEAQ (reference sequence). The CDR3 length is 16 residues. The V segment lost 6 bases and the J segment 7 bases; nucleotides outside the gene matches: 15.

This sequence joins TRBV4-3 and TRBJ1-2; D ambiguous. The CDR3 totals 16 residues. The V gene lost 0 bases and the J gene lost 4 bases, with 15 bases spanning the gap. Germline CDR1 is LGHNA and CDR2 is YSLEER. CDR3 sequence (DNA): TGCGCCAGCAGCCAAGAGGTGACGGTAACTTCCTATGGCTACACCTTC. Protein sequence: CASSQEVTVTSYGYTF.